This passage covers 30 T cell receptor beta chains from one sample sequenced in a study of shared clonotypes between healthy human individuals. Only in-frame clones appear in the TCRdb table, and some are missing; sequencing was by immunoSEQ multiplex PCR. The data show about 2.1 million clones, with more than 85% seen just once and under 2% held by the top ten. CD8 cells regarded as naive lacked CD45RO, were positively chosen for CCR7, and omitted terminally differentiated effector memory CD45RA+ cells. Specimen: naive CD8+ T cells from PBMCs. The receptor source for this set is a man between 18 and 29 years old in good health. Some clones in this sample may be carry-over from other donors' samples.

The J gene is TRBJ1-1, the V gene TRBV28; no definite D call. This CDR3 comprises 14 residues. Germline values: CDR1 MDHEN, CDR2 SYDVKM. V was trimmed by 3 bases and J by 4 bases, leaving 12 bases between them. The CDR3 coding sequence is TGTGCCAGCAGTTTTGTGGATGCCCTCACTGAAGCTTTCTTT. It codes for CASSFVDALTEAFF.

With respect to this clone: Other DNA sequences from this sample encode an identical CDR3 as well. V is TRBV27 and J is TRBJ2-1, with TRBD2 as a possible D gene (5 bases). The CDR3 covers 15 residues. V lost 0 bases to trimming and J lost 4 bases, with 10 bases between them. The V gene's germline CDR1 is MNHEY and CDR2 SMNVEV (reference sequence). The CDR3 DNA reads as TGTGCCAGCAGTTTATCCAGCGGACCTTACAATGAGCAGTTCTTC. Translating gives CASSLSSGPYNEQFF.

The rearrangement joins TRBV21-1 to TRBJ2-7; the table's D call TRBD1 went unverified against the DNA. TRBV21-1 is deemed a pseudogene. This CDR3 is 14 amino acids long. The CDR3 loop is CASSSRQGDYEQYF. The CDR3 nucleotides read TGTGCCAGCAGCAGCCGACAGGGCGATTACGAGCAGTACTTC.

The chain has TRBV9 and TRBJ2-1, with TRBD2 matching 8 bases. CDR3 length equals 15 residues. Per germline, CDR1 SGDLS and CDR2 YYNGEE. V shed 3 bases, J shed 7 bases, and the junction held 9 bases outside the gene matches. The CDR3 is CASSDSGSRGNEQFF. DNA for the CDR3: TGTGCCAGCAGCGACAGCGGGAGTCGGGGTAATGAGCAGTTCTTC.

This clone was seen a single time. The chain joins TRBV7-3 to TRBJ2-1; 7 nucleotides align to TRBD1. Germline trimming cut 6 bases from V and 3 bases from J; bases unmatched to any gene: 8. Germline V gene sequence: CDR1 SGHTA, CDR2 FQGTGA. This CDR3 has 15 amino acids. CDR3 in DNA: TGTGCCAGCAGTTCCCGGGACAGCCGCTACAATGAGCAGTTCTTC. Protein product: CASSSRDSRYNEQFF.

The chain combines TRBV5-1 with TRBJ2-5, with D tentatively TRBD1 or TRBD2 (6 bases each). The V end was cut by 1 base, the J end by 5 bases, with 12 bases between. In germline, CDR1 is SGHRS, CDR2 YFSETQ. There are 14 residues in the CDR3. CDR3 sequence reads: CASSLIGGRETQYF. CDR3 DNA: TGCGCCAGCAGCTTGATAGGGGGGCGGGAGACCCAGTACTTC.

This clone has a single count. The chain recombines TRBV30 with TRBJ1-1, with D possibly TRBD1 on 5 matching bases. The CDR3 contains 15 residues. Trimming stripped 3 bases from V and 5 bases from J, with 19 bases between. Germline CDR1 GTSNPN, CDR2 SVGIG (reference sequence). CDR3 in amino acids: CAWSFTGTGWTEAFF. The CDR3 region has the DNA TGTGCCTGGAGCTTTACCGGGACGGGCTGGACTGAAGCTTTCTTT.

The genes are TRBV18 and TRBJ2-7; 7 bases fit TRBD1. The germline gives CDR1 KGHSH, CDR2 LQKENI. The J segment lost 6 bases and the V segment lost 3 bases, leaving 5 bases of the junction unmatched. The CDR3 totals 13 residues. CDR3 nucleotides: TGTGCCAGCTCACCGAGGACAGGCCCCGAGCAGTACTTC. This gives the protein CASSPRTGPEQYF.

There are a few counts of this clone. This chain uses TRBV28 with TRBJ1-1, with 7 bases lining up with TRBD1. Germline CDR1 and CDR2: MDHEN and SYDVKM. This CDR3 region has 14 residues. After removal of 3 bases from V and 7 bases from J, the junction contained 8 bases not matched to a gene. The CDR3 sequence is CASSLDRKISEAFF. For the CDR3, the DNA is TGTGCCAGCAGTTTGGACAGGAAGATCAGTGAAGCTTTCTTT.

The chain links TRBV28 to TRBJ1-5; possibly TRBD1 for D (5 bases). The germline CDR1 and CDR2 sequences are MDHEN and SYDVKM. Trimming removed 6 bases at V and 0 bases at J, with 12 bases between. This CDR3 spans 15 amino acids. As DNA, the CDR3 is TGTGCCAGCAGCTCCGACAGTCATAGCAATCAGCCCCAGCATTTT. This translates into CASSSDSHSNQPQHF.

The J gene is TRBJ2-2, the V gene TRBV12-1; the tabulated D call, TRBD2, remains unverified against the DNA. TRBV12-1 is reported as a pseudogene. This CDR3 contains 21 residues. This CDR3 reads CASSKLKNLQGRREGPGELFF. CDR3 bases: TGTGCCAGCAGCAAATTGAAGAACCTACAAGGGCGCAGGGAGGGACCCGGGGAGCTGTTTTTT.

A single count supports this clone. The rearrangement links TRBV28 to TRBJ1-5; tentatively, D is TRBD1 (6 bases). Trimming took 7 bases from V and 6 from J, leaving 16 bases between them. The germline V gene has CDR1 MDHEN and CDR2 SYDVKM. CDR3 length: 14 residues. The CDR3 DNA sequence: TGTGCCAGCACTCCGCGGGGGGGCCTTCAGCCCCAGCATTTT. It translates to CASTPRGGLQPQHF.

CDR3 residues: CASSFFRPSEVFYEQYF. The DNA of the CDR3 is TGCGCCAGCAGCTTCTTTCGTCCTAGTGAGGTGTTCTACGAGCAGTACTTC. This chain joins TRBV5-1 and TRBJ2-7, with D unresolved. Germline V lookup: CDR1 SGHRS, CDR2 YFSETQ. CDR3 length equals 17 residues. V lost 2 bases, J lost 3 bases, and 21 bases lay in between. Filled out from reference TRBV5-1 and TRBJ2-7, the complete variable domain reads KAGVTQTPRYLIKTRGQQVTLSCSPISGHRSVSWYQQTPGQGLQFLFEYFSETQRNKGNFPGRFSGRQFSNSRSEMNVSTLELGDSALYLCASSFFRPSEVFYEQYFGPGTRLTVT.

The rearrangement links TRBV28 to TRBJ1-1; D is unclear. Between the trimmed V and J ends, which lost 2 bases and 3 bases, there was a span of 13 bases. This CDR3 spans 15 amino acids. Per germline, CDR1 MDHEN and CDR2 SYDVKM. The CDR3 nucleotides are TGTGCCAGCAGTTTACAAGTAATCCTGGACACTGAAGCTTTCTTT. This sequence encodes CASSLQVILDTEAFF.

This sequence joins TRBV9 and TRBJ2-7; 12 bases agree with TRBD2. Germline trimming cut 3 bases from V and 7 bases from J; bases unmatched to any gene: 5. The CDR3 is 14 residues long. The V gene's germline CDR1 is SGDLS and CDR2 YYNGEE. CDR3 DNA: TGTGCCAGCAGCGGGACTAGCGGGACTGAGGAGCAGTACTTC. Translation: CASSGTSGTEEQYF.

The V call is TRBV4-1, the J call TRBJ2-1, with D tentatively TRBD2 (5 bases). Germline V gives CDR1 MGHRA, CDR2 YSYEKL. The V and J ends lost 0 bases and 3 bases respectively, with 12 bases between them. The CDR3 consists of 16 residues. The DNA for the CDR3 is TGCGCCAGCAGCCAAGAAGCCACTAGAAGCTACAATGAGCAGTTCTTC. This sequence encodes CASSQEATRSYNEQFF.

V gene TRBV19 combines with J gene TRBJ1-5; TRBD1 agrees at 7 bases. Looked up from germline, CDR1 is LNHDA and CDR2 is SQIVND (reference sequence). There are 17 residues in the CDR3. The ends lost 0 bases at V and 0 bases at J; junction bases unmatched: 5. CDR3 sequence reads: CASSIDWTGSSNQPQHF. The CDR3 DNA follows: TGTGCCAGTAGTATAGATTGGACAGGTTCTAGCAATCAGCCCCAGCATTTT. Full variable domain (outside the CDR3, taken from reference TRBV19 and TRBJ1-5): DGGITQSPKYLFRKEGQNVTLSCEQNLNHDAMYWYRQDPGQGLRLIYYSQIVNDFQKGDIAEGYSVSREKKESFPLTVTSAQKNPTAFYLCASSIDWTGSSNQPQHFGDGTRLSIL.

This clone has a single count. The chain links TRBV27 to TRBJ1-2, with D maybe TRBD1 (6 bases). This CDR3 is 14 amino acids long. CDR1 and CDR2 (germline): MNHEY, SMNVEV (reference sequence). The V and J ends lost 6 bases and 4 bases respectively, with 15 bases between them. The CDR3, as DNA: TGTGCCAGCAGGGGTACAGGGTTTTTCTATGGCTACACCTTC. Amino acid sequence: CASRGTGFFYGYTF.

This chain joins TRBV5-5 and TRBJ2-1; TRBD2 might be the D (6 bases). The CDR3 is made up of 13 amino acids. Between the trimmed V and J ends, which lost 3 bases and 7 bases, there was a span of 11 bases. Germline CDR1 SGHKS, CDR2 YYEKEE (reference sequence). The CDR3 protein is CASSSRGWNEQFF. The DNA for the CDR3 is TGTGCCAGCAGCTCCCGGGGGTGGAATGAGCAGTTCTTC.

The chain uses TRBV19 and TRBJ2-5; D is perhaps TRBD1 (6 bases). This CDR3 has 14 amino acids. The ends were cut back, 0 bases at V and 5 bases at J, with 10 bases in the middle. CDR1 and CDR2 (germline): LNHDA, SQIVND (reference sequence). Here the CDR3 DNA reads TGTGCCAGTAGTATAGACCCAGGGGTGGAGACCCAGTACTTC. This gives the protein CASSIDPGVETQYF.

The J gene is TRBJ2-7, the V gene TRBV28; TRBD1 aligns across 8 bases. V dropped 4 bases and J dropped 5; count of bases not matched to a gene: 7. CDR1 is MDHEN, CDR2 SYDVKM, per germline. CDR3 length: 14 residues. CDR3 amino acids: CASSSRQGLNEQYF. DNA of the CDR3: TGTGCCAGCAGTTCTCGACAGGGGCTAAACGAGCAGTACTTC.

The rearrangement links TRBV13 to TRBJ1-2, with TRBD1 as a possible D gene (5 bases). Germline loops: CDR1 PRHDT, CDR2 FYEKMQ (reference sequence). Trimming removed 0 bases at V and 0 bases at J, with 8 bases between. There are 15 residues in the CDR3. The CDR3 region has the DNA TGTGCCAGCAGCTTAGGGGGGCGAGCTAACTATGGCTACACCTTC. Residues: CASSLGGRANYGYTF.

This chain uses TRBV19 with TRBJ1-1; D unresolved. V dropped 2 bases and J dropped 1 base, with 8 bases sitting between them. The germline V gene has CDR1 LNHDA and CDR2 SQIVND (reference sequence). The CDR3 loop spans 14 amino acids. The CDR3 DNA sequence: TGTGCCAGTAGTATACTTGACTCGAACACTGAAGCTTTCTTT. Its protein is CASSILDSNTEAFF.

The chain couples TRBV19 to TRBJ1-3, with D uncertain. Germline V gene data show CDR1 as LNHDA and CDR2 as SQIVND (reference sequence). Trimming removed 10 bases from V and 4 bases from J, with 14 bases in between. The CDR3 totals 13 residues. The CDR3 sequence is CATYHHQGNTIYF. For the CDR3, the DNA is TGTGCCACATATCATCACCAAGGAAACACCATATATTTT.

The chain combines TRBV6-6 with TRBJ1-2; D uncertain. Germline V gene lookup returns CDR1 MNHNY and CDR2 SVGAGI (reference sequence). V lost 0 bases, J lost 3 bases, and 14 bases lay in between. The CDR3 is 16 residues long. The CDR3 nucleotides are TGTGCCAGCAGTTACTCGAACGCTGGGTTGGACTATGGCTACACCTTC. Protein sequence: CASSYSNAGLDYGYTF.

The chain combines TRBV9 with TRBJ1-3, with a weak D call TRBD1 (5 bases). Trimming removed 0 bases at V and 7 bases at J, with 17 bases between. CDR3 length: 16 amino acids. The germline gives CDR1 SGDLS, CDR2 YYNGEE. CDR3 region: CASSVDGEGRSNTIYF. The DNA for the CDR3 is TGTGCCAGCAGCGTAGATGGGGAGGGGAGGTCGAACACCATATATTTT.

This chain joins TRBV5-1 and TRBJ2-7; tentatively, D is TRBD2 (6 bases). Germline CDR1 SGHRS, CDR2 YFSETQ. Between the trimmed V and J ends, which lost 4 bases and 0 bases, there was a span of 14 bases. The length of the CDR3 is 15 residues. CDR3 sequence reads: CASSPTAGSSYEQYF. Written as DNA, the CDR3 is TGCGCCAGCAGCCCCACGGCGGGGAGCTCCTACGAGCAGTACTTC.

This clone was seen once. The V and J genes are TRBV7-9 and TRBJ2-7; D call uncertain. V was pared by 4 bases and J by 2 bases, with 9 bases between. CDR3 length: 13 amino acids. CDR1 SEHNR and CDR2 FQNEAQ come from the germline V gene (reference sequence). The CDR3 loop reads CASSWGFAYEQYF. DNA for the CDR3: TGTGCCAGCAGCTGGGGATTCGCCTACGAGCAGTACTTC. Full variable domain (missing parts from reference TRBV7-9 and TRBJ2-7): DTGVSQNPRHKITKRGQNVTFRCDPISEHNRLYWYRQTLGQGPEFLTYFQNEAQLEKSRLLSDRFSAERPKGSFSTLEIQRTEQGDSAMYLCASSWGFAYEQYFGPGTRLTVT.

The gene calls are TRBV29-1 and TRBJ2-4, with 11 positions matching TRBD1. V was clipped by 7 bases and J by 6 bases; unmatched bases: 5. The CDR3 is 13 residues long. The germline V gene encodes CDR1 SQVTM and CDR2 ANQGSEA. The CDR3 DNA is TGCAGCGCCCTCGGACAGGGGGCAAACATTCAGTACTTC. As protein: CSALGQGANIQYF.

The V and J genes are TRBV7-3 and TRBJ1-1; maybe TRBD1 (6 bases). Trimming removed 3 bases at V and 3 bases at J, with 14 bases between. The CDR3 totals 15 residues. The germline gives CDR1 SGHTA, CDR2 FQGTGA. The CDR3, as DNA: TGTGCCAGCAGCTTCATGGGGGCCGGGGACACTGAAGCTTTCTTT. It encodes CASSFMGAGDTEAFF. The full variable domain, its missing parts supplied by reference TRBV7-3 and TRBJ1-1, is GAGVSQTPSNKVTEKGKYVELRCDPISGHTALYWYRQSLGQGPEFLIYFQGTGAADDSGLPNDRFFAVRPEGSVSTLKIQRTERGDSAVYLCASSFMGAGDTEAFFGQGTRLTVV.